What follows are 7 T cell receptor beta chains derived from one specimen sequenced in a study of OX40 agonist ivuxolimab in advanced cancers. TCRdb's table, derived via immunoSEQ multiplex PCR, lists solely in-frame clones and lacks some. This table has roughly 90,000 clones, approximately 90% appearing once. Sequenced material: CD4+ or CD8+ T cells sorted from blood, taken in a trial of the OX40 agonist ivuxolimab. The receptors stem from an adult with an advanced solid tumor such as melanoma, head and neck, liver or kidney cancer.

This chain links TRBV28 with TRBJ2-3, with 8 bases aligning to TRBD2. There are 14 residues in the CDR3. Germline V gene lookup returns CDR1 MDHEN and CDR2 SYDVKM. V shed 7 bases, J shed 1 base, and the junction held 4 bases outside the gene matches. In DNA form, the CDR3 reads TGTGCCAGCACCAAGCGGGGGCGCACAGATACGCAGTATTTT. Protein sequence: CASTKRGRTDTQYF.

This clone was seen once. V gene TRBV29-1 combines with J gene TRBJ1-1; TRBD1 agrees at 8 bases. The CDR3 runs 13 residues. Germline V gives CDR1 SQVTM, CDR2 ANQGSEA. V lost 7 bases, J lost 5 bases, and 9 bases stayed unmatched. The CDR3 nucleotides are TGCAGCGGGAGATTACAGGGGGAGACTGAAGCTTTCTTT. Translation gives CSGRLQGETEAFF.

The J gene is TRBJ2-3, the V gene TRBV7-8, with D perhaps TRBD1 or TRBD2 (5 bases each). V lost 7 bases, J lost 1 base, and 15 bases lay in between. The CDR3 runs 15 residues. CDR1 and CDR2 from the germline V gene are SGHVS and FQNEAQ. In DNA, the CDR3 is TGTGCCAGCACCCGCCCTTTGGGGGGCACAGATACGCAGTATTTT. The encoded protein is CASTRPLGGTDTQYF. The whole variable domain, remainder taken from reference TRBV7-8 and TRBJ2-3, is GAGVSQSPRYKVAKRGQDVALRCDPISGHVSLFWYQQALGQGPEFLTYFQNEAQLDKSGLPSDRFFAERPEGSVSTLKIQRTQQEDSAVYLCASTRPLGGTDTQYFGPGTRLTVL.

This clone was detected only once. V is TRBV18 and J is TRBJ2-3, with D possibly matching TRBD2 (7 bases). Between the trimmed V and J ends, which lost 2 bases and 2 bases, there was a span of 11 bases. The CDR3 spans 15 residues. The germline V gene has CDR1 KGHSH and CDR2 LQKENI. The CDR3 here is CASSPSGGHTDTQYF. In nucleotides, the CDR3 is TGTGCCAGCTCACCATCCGGGGGGCACACAGATACGCAGTATTTT.

The V gene is TRBV7-2, the J gene TRBJ1-2, with D perhaps matching TRBD1 (5 bases). The germline CDR1 and CDR2 sequences are SGHTA and FQGNSA. The ends were cut back, 5 bases at V and 8 bases at J, with 12 bases in the middle. This CDR3 has 12 residues. CDR3 nucleotides: TGTGCCAGCAGCCTCCAGGGTTACGGCTACACCTTC. This gives the protein CASSLQGYGYTF.

The V call is TRBV19, the J call TRBJ2-1; D is unresolved. The CDR3 runs 13 residues. The germline V gene encodes CDR1 LNHDA and CDR2 SQIVND (reference sequence). Between the trimmed V and J ends, which lost 6 bases and 3 bases, there was a span of 9 bases. CDR3 loop: CASRATRYNEQFF. As DNA, the CDR3 is TGTGCCAGTAGGGCTACCCGCTACAATGAGCAGTTCTTC.

This clone has more than one count but fewer than ten. This chain links TRBV27 with TRBJ2-7, with unresolved D. The CDR3 is 15 amino acids. V was pared by 4 bases and J by 2 bases, with 15 bases between. Germline V gene lookup returns CDR1 MNHEY and CDR2 SMNVEV (reference sequence). Here the CDR3 reads CASSSPQTETYEQYF. CDR3 coding DNA: TGTGCCAGCAGTTCCCCCCAGACCGAAACCTACGAGCAGTACTTC.